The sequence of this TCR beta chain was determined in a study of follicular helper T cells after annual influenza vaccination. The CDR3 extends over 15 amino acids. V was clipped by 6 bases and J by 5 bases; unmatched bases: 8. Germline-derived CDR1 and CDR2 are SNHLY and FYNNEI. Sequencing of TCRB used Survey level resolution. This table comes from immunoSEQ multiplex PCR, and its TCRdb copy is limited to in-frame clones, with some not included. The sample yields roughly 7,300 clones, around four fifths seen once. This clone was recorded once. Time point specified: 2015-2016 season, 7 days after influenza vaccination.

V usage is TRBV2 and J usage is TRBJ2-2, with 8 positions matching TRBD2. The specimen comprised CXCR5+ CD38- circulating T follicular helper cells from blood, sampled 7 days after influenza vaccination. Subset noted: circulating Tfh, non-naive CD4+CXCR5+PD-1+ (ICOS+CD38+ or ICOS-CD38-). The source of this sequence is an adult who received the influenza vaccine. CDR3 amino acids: CASSSPGGRTGELFF. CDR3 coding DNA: TGTGCCAGCAGCTCCCCTGGCGGGAGGACCGGGGAGCTGTTTTTT.